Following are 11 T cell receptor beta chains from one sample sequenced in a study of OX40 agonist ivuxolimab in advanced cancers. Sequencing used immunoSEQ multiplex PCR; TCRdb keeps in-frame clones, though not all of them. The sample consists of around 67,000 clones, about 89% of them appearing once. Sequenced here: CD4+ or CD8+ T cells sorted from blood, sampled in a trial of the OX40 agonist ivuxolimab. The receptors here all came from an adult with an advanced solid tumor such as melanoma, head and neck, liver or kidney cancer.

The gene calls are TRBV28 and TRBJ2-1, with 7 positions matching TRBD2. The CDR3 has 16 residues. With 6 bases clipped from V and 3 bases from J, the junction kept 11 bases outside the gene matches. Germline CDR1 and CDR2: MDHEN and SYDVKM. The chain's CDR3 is CASRPSGLVVYNEQFF. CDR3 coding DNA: TGTGCCAGCAGGCCTTCTGGACTAGTTGTCTACAATGAGCAGTTCTTC.

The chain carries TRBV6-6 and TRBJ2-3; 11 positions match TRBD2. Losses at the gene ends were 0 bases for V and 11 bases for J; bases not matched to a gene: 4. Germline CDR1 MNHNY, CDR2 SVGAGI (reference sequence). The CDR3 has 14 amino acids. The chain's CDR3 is CASSYSRLAGGQYF. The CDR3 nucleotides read TGTGCCAGCAGTTACTCGAGGCTAGCGGGGGGGCAGTATTTT.

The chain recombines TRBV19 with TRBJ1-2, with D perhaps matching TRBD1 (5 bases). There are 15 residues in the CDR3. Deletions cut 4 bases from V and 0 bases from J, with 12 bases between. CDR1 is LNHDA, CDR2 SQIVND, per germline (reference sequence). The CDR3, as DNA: TGTGCCAGTAGTACTCGCGACAGTTCTAACTATGGCTACACCTTC. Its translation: CASSTRDSSNYGYTF. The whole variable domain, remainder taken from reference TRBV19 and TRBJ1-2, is DGGITQSPKYLFRKEGQNVTLSCEQNLNHDAMYWYRQDPGQGLRLIYYSQIVNDFQKGDIAEGYSVSREKKESFPLTVTSAQKNPTAFYLCASSTRDSSNYGYTFGSGTRLTVV.

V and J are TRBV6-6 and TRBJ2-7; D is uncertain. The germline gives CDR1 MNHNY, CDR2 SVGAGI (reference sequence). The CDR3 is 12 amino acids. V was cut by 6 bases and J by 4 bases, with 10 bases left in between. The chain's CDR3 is CASSALEYEQYF. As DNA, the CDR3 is TGTGCCAGCAGCGCCCTCGAATACGAGCAGTACTTC.

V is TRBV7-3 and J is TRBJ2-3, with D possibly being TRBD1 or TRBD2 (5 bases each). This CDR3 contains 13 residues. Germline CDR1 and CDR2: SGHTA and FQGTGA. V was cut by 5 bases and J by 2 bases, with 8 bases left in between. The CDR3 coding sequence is TGTGCCAGCAGCCGAGGGGCCACAGATACGCAGTATTTT. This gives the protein CASSRGATDTQYF.

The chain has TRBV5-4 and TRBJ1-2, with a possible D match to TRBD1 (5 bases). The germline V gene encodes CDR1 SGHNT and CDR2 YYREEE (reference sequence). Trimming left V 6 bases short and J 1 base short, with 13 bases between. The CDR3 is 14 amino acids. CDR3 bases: TGTGCCAGCACCCTTGCAGGGAGTAACTATGGCTACACCTTC. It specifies CASTLAGSNYGYTF. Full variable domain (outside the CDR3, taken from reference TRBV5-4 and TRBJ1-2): ETGVTQSPTHLIKTRGQQVTLRCSSQSGHNTVSWYQQALGQGPQFIFQYYREEENGRGNFPPRFSGLQFPNYSSELNVNALELDDSALYLCASTLAGSNYGYTFGSGTRLTVV.

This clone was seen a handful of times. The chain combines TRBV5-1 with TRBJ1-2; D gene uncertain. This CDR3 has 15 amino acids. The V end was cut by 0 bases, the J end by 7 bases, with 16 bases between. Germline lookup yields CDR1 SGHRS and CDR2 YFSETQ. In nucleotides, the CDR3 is TGCGCCAGCAGCTTGGACGTAGGATCGAATGGTGGCTACACCTTC. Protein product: CASSLDVGSNGGYTF.

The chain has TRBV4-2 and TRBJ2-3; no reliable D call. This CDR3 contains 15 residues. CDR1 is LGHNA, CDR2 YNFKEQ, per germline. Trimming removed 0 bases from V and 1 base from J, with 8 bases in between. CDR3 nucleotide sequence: TGTGCCAGCAGCCAAGATAAAAGGGGCACAGATACGCAGTATTTT. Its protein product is CASSQDKRGTDTQYF.

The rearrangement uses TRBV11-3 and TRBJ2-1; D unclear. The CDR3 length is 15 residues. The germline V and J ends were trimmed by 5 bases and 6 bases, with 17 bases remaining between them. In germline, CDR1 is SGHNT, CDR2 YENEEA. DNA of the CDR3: TGTGCCAGCAGCCGCCGTAAGGCCGAAAGCAATGAGCAGTTCTTC. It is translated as CASSRRKAESNEQFF.

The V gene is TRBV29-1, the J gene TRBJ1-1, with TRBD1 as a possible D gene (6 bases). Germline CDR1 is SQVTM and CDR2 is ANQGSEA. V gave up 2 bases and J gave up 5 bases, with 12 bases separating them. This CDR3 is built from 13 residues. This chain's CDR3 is CSVESGVGTEAFF. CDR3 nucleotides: TGCAGCGTTGAATCAGGGGTGGGTACTGAAGCTTTCTTT.

CDR3 loop: CASSQLQGAETQYF. CDR3 nucleotides: TGTGCCAGCAGCCAATTACAGGGTGCAGAGACCCAGTACTTC. This chain uses TRBV14 with TRBJ2-5; D is perhaps TRBD1 (6 bases). The CDR3 is 14 amino acids. Germline V gene sequence: CDR1 SGHDN, CDR2 FVKESK. With 2 bases removed from V and 4 bases from J, the gap between germline ends came to 11 bases.